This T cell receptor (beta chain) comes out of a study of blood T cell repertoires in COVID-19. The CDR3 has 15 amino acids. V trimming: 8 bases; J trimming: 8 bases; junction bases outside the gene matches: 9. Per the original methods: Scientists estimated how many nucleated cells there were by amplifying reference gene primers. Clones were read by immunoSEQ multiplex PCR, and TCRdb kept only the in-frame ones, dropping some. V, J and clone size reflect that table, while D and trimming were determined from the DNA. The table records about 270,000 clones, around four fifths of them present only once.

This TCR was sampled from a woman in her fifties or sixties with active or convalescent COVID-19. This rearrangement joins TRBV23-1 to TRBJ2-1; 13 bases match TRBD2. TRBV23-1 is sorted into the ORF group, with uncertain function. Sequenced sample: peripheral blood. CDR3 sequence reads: CASVLAGGPGDEQFF. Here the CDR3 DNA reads TGCGCCAGCGTACTAGCGGGAGGGCCGGGCGATGAGCAGTTCTTC.